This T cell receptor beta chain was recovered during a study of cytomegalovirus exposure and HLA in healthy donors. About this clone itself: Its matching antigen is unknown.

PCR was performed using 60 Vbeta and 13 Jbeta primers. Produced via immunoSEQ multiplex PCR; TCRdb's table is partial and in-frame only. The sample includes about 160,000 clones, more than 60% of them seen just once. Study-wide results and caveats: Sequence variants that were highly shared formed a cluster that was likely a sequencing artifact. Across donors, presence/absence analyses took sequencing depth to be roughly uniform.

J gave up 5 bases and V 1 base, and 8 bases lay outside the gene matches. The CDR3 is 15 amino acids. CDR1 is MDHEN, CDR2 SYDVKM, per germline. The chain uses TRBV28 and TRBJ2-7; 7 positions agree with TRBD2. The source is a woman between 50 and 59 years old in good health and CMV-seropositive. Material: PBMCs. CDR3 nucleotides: TGTGCCAGCAGTTTATTGGGGGGGTTTATTGACGAGCAGTACTTC. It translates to CASSLLGGFIDEQYF.